The TCR beta chain under discussion was sequenced for a study of blood T cell repertoires in COVID-19. Per the germline V gene, CDR1 is LNHDA and CDR2 is SQIVND (reference sequence). CDR3 length: 14 amino acids. With 3 bases removed from V and 7 bases from J, the gap between germline ends came to 16 bases. The method was immunoSEQ multiplex PCR; TCRdb's version includes in-frame clones alone and lacks a portion of them. This table holds 70,000 or so clones, 76% found once. The V call is TRBV19, the J call TRBJ2-7; maybe TRBD2 (5 bases). This clonotype was obtained from a man aged 55 to 70 with COVID-19, enrolled during active disease. Sample: peripheral blood. DNA for the CDR3: TGTGCCAGTAGTATCCAGCCTACCTCGGGAGAGCAGTACTTC. Its translation is CASSIQPTSGEQYF.